Below, 21 T cell receptor beta chains from the same sample are listed, as sequenced in a study of blood T cell repertoires in COVID-19. The repertoire was sequenced with immunoSEQ multiplex PCR; TCRdb's copy has only in-frame clones and lacks some. This sample has 380,000 or so clones; 88% occur once, and the top ten carry more than 2%. Sample: PBMCs or T cells enriched from blood (not recorded which). The receptors derive from a woman aged 40 to 49 with acute COVID-19.

This clone appeared a few times. This chain links TRBV5-4 with TRBJ2-3; tentatively, D is TRBD1 (6 bases). The germline gives CDR1 SGHNT, CDR2 YYREEE (reference sequence). The V gene lost 5 bases and the J gene lost 3 bases, with 16 bases spanning the gap. The CDR3 spans 15 residues. In DNA, the CDR3 is TGTGCCAGCAGGCAGGGCCACAGGGCTACAGATACGCAGTATTTT. Its translation: CASRQGHRATDTQYF.

The chain recombines TRBV30 with TRBJ1-2; maybe TRBD1 (5 bases). Trimming took off 4 bases at V and 2 bases at J, with 8 bases between the two ends. This CDR3 is 12 amino acids long. CDR1 is GTSNPN, CDR2 SVGIG, per germline (reference sequence). CDR3 nucleotides: TGTGCCTGGACAGGGAAAAACTATGGCTACACCTTC. Translating gives CAWTGKNYGYTF.

The genes are TRBV19 and TRBJ2-7; 12 bases are shared with TRBD2. The CDR3 has 13 amino acids. V gave up 10 bases and J gave up 4 bases; unmatched junction bases: 5. Looked up from germline, CDR1 is LNHDA and CDR2 is SQIVND (reference sequence). CDR3: CATSGGALYEQYF. The CDR3 nucleotides are TGTGCCACTAGCGGGGGGGCTCTATACGAGCAGTACTTC.

The chain links TRBV3-1 (or the pseudogene TRBV3-2) to TRBJ2-7; 10 nucleotides line up with TRBD1. CDR1 is LGHDT, CDR2 YNNKEL, per germline (reference sequence). The CDR3 sequence is 16 residues long. With V trimmed by 4 bases and J by 5 bases, 11 bases remained unmatched. The CDR3 sequence is CASSLSDGTGAHEQYF. The CDR3 nucleotides read TGTGCCAGCAGCCTTAGCGACGGGACAGGGGCCCACGAGCAGTACTTC.

The rearrangement joins TRBV2 to TRBJ2-7; the D is unclear. Germline-derived CDR1 and CDR2 are SNHLY and FYNNEI. This CDR3 contains 10 residues. V shed 8 bases and J shed 4 bases, with 6 bases lying between them. The CDR3 DNA reads TGTGCCAGCGAGGCGTACGAGCAGTACTTC. Translated, it gives CASEAYEQYF. Looking up the rest from reference TRBV2 and TRBJ2-7 gives the full variable domain: EPEVTQTPSHQVTQMGQEVILRCVPISNHLYFYWYRQILGQKVEFLVSFYNNEISEKSEIFDDQFSVERPDGSNFTLKIRSTKLEDSAMYFCASEAYEQYFGPGTRLTVT.

This clone was counted a single time. The gene calls are TRBV9 and TRBJ1-2, with 10 bases identical to TRBD1. Germline V gene lookup returns CDR1 SGDLS and CDR2 YYNGEE. CDR3 length: 14 residues. After removal of 3 bases from V and 8 bases from J, the junction contained 7 bases not matched to a gene. The CDR3 region has the DNA TGTGCCAGCAGCGGGGACAGGGGAGTGGGAGGCTACACCTTC. It specifies CASSGDRGVGGYTF.

This rearrangement joins TRBV27 to TRBJ1-1; 9 bases are a match to TRBD1. Germline-derived CDR1 and CDR2 are MNHEY and SMNVEV (reference sequence). The CDR3 loop spans 14 amino acids. J was trimmed by 11 bases and V by 3 bases; bases with no gene match: 10. CDR3 residues: CASSFRGRQGVAFF. CDR3 coding DNA: TGTGCCAGCAGTTTCAGGGGGCGACAGGGGGTGGCTTTCTTT.

V and J are TRBV5-1 and TRBJ2-6; TRBD1 matches at 7 bases. CDR1 and CDR2 from the germline V gene are SGHRS and YFSETQ. This CDR3 comprises 15 residues. Losses at the gene ends were 4 bases for V and 2 bases for J; bases not matched to a gene: 3. CDR3 sequence reads: CASSLGTAGANVLTF. CDR3 in DNA: TGCGCCAGCAGCCTCGGGACAGCTGGGGCCAACGTCCTGACTTTC.

The V gene is TRBV2, the J gene TRBJ1-4, with 9 bases identical to TRBD1. The CDR3 loop spans 14 amino acids. J gave up 8 bases and V 5 bases, and 6 bases lay outside the gene matches. Germline V gives CDR1 SNHLY, CDR2 FYNNEI. The CDR3: CASSPGTGKEKLFF. CDR3 coding DNA: TGTGCCAGCAGTCCCGGGACAGGGAAGGAAAAACTGTTTTTT. Full variable domain (outside the CDR3, taken from reference TRBV2 and TRBJ1-4): EPEVTQTPSHQVTQMGQEVILRCVPISNHLYFYWYRQILGQKVEFLVSFYNNEISEKSEIFDDQFSVERPDGSNFTLKIRSTKLEDSAMYFCASSPGTGKEKLFFGSGTQLSVL.

The chain recombines TRBV5-1 with TRBJ1-2; D is undetermined. Deletions cut 0 bases from V and 6 bases from J, with 9 bases between. The CDR3 consists of 13 residues. From germline, CDR1 is SGHRS and CDR2 YFSETQ. CDR3 sequence reads: CASSLGPGNGYTF. The CDR3 nucleotides are TGCGCCAGCAGCTTGGGGCCGGGAAATGGCTACACCTTC.

The chain joins TRBV3-1 (or the pseudogene TRBV3-2) to TRBJ2-3; 9 bases match TRBD2. The CDR3 spans 18 residues. Unmatched junction bases numbered 21, after V lost 10 bases and J lost 4 bases. Germline CDR1 reads LGHDT; CDR2 reads YNNKEL (reference sequence). CDR3 nucleotide sequence: TGTGCCACCAACCCTTGGGGGCCGGGACTAGCTTCCCCAGATACGCAGTATTTT. Translated, it gives CATNPWGPGLASPDTQYF.

The rearrangement links TRBV18 to TRBJ2-5, with D unclear. V dropped 4 bases and J dropped 3 bases, with 6 bases sitting between them. Per germline, CDR1 KGHSH and CDR2 LQKENI. The CDR3 has 12 residues. The DNA of the CDR3 is TGTGCCAGCTCACTATTAAAAGAGACCCAGTACTTC. This encodes CASSLLKETQYF.

J is TRBJ2-3 and V is TRBV9; 7 bases agree with TRBD1. Germline lookup yields CDR1 SGDLS and CDR2 YYNGEE. CDR3 length: 15 residues. After removal of 3 bases from V and 0 bases from J, the junction contained 4 bases not matched to a gene. CDR3 in DNA: TGTGCCAGCAGCGAGACAGGGCTGAGCACAGATACGCAGTATTTT. Amino acid sequence: CASSETGLSTDTQYF.

Regarding this clone: The same CDR3 also results from other DNA sequences found in this sample. The chain carries TRBV29-1 and TRBJ1-2; TRBD1 is a possible D gene (5 bases). The CDR3 totals 12 residues. Germline V lookup: CDR1 SQVTM, CDR2 ANQGSEA. Trimming pared 3 bases from V and 2 bases from J, leaving 7 bases between. In DNA form, the CDR3 reads TGCAGCGTTGAGCAGGGAAACTATGGCTACACCTTC. Protein product: CSVEQGNYGYTF.

This chain uses TRBV11-3 with TRBJ1-1; D is unclear. The V end lost 1 base, the J end lost 4 bases, and 7 bases lay between the germline ends. The germline V gene has CDR1 SGHNT and CDR2 YENEEA. CDR3 length equals 13 residues. CDR3 nucleotide sequence: TGTGCCAGCAGCTTAGTGGAGGGCACTGAAGCTTTCTTT. It is translated as CASSLVEGTEAFF.

This clone was seen a handful of times. The chain combines TRBV5-6 with TRBJ1-1, with 11 positions matching TRBD1. CDR1 SGHDT and CDR2 YYEEEE come from the germline V gene. The CDR3 runs 15 residues. J lost 11 bases, V lost 1 base, and 10 bases had no gene match. The CDR3, as DNA: TGTGCCAGCAGCTTGATGGGACAGGGGGTAGGTGTTGCTTTCTTT. This translates into CASSLMGQGVGVAFF.

This clone appeared a single time. This chain uses TRBV5-4 with TRBJ1-1, with 7 nucleotides matching TRBD1. This CDR3 region has 15 residues. V was clipped by 0 bases and J by 0 bases; unmatched bases: 2. Per the germline V gene, CDR1 is SGHNT and CDR2 is YYREEE (reference sequence). CDR3 DNA: TGTGCCAGCAGCTTGGTGCAGGGGGTGAACACTGAAGCTTTCTTT. This sequence encodes CASSLVQGVNTEAFF.

DNA for the CDR3: TGTGCCAGCAGCCTCTTAGCCAAAAACATTCAGTACTTC. Amino acids: CASSLLAKNIQYF. The chain has TRBV2 and TRBJ2-4, with D unresolved. CDR1 is SNHLY, CDR2 FYNNEI, per germline. V dropped 6 bases and J dropped 0 bases, with 6 bases sitting between them. The CDR3 is made up of 13 amino acids.

This clone was seen only once. At the DNA level, this CDR3 is encoded by other sequences in the same sample as well. The chain couples TRBV5-6 to TRBJ2-4, with a weak D call TRBD2 (5 bases). V gave up 4 bases and J gave up 1 base, with 9 bases separating them. CDR1 and CDR2 (germline): SGHDT, YYEEEE. CDR3 length equals 14 residues. The CDR3 protein is CASSRTGAKNIQYF. The CDR3 DNA reads TGTGCCAGCAGCCGTACGGGGGCCAAAAACATTCAGTACTTC.

The chain joins TRBV7-9 to TRBJ2-7; a weak D match, TRBD2 (6 bases). Trimming pared 5 bases from V and 0 bases from J, leaving 14 bases between. The CDR3 sequence is 15 residues long. Germline values: CDR1 SEHNR, CDR2 FQNEAQ (reference sequence). CDR3 loop: CASSPPAGNSYEQYF. In DNA form, the CDR3 reads TGTGCCAGCAGCCCCCCGGCGGGAAACTCCTACGAGCAGTACTTC.

The genes are TRBV7-2 and TRBJ1-1; 8 bases are shared with TRBD1. This CDR3 has 15 amino acids. Germline CDR1 SGHTA, CDR2 FQGNSA. With V trimmed by 2 bases and J by 1 base, 3 bases remained unmatched. The CDR3 sequence is CASSLRDRGNTEAFF. The CDR3 DNA sequence: TGTGCCAGCAGCTTACGTGACAGGGGGAACACTGAAGCTTTCTTT. Full variable domain (remainder filled in from reference TRBV7-2 and TRBJ1-1): GAGVSQSPSNKVTEKGKDVELRCDPISGHTALYWYRQSLGQGLEFLIYFQGNSAPDKSGLPSDRFSAERTGGSVSTLTIQRTQQEDSAVYLCASSLRDRGNTEAFFGQGTRLTVV.